This T cell receptor beta chain stems from a study of T cell clusters in autoimmune cytopenias. TCRdb reworked the multiplex PCR reads into one entry per CDR3 protein, no DNA. The listing contains 1 distinct CDR3 sequence. The sequenced sample was peripheral blood. The receptors originated from a human donor in good health. This table probably holds off-target reads from a library built for another chain.

Measured by frequency, this clonotype is hyperexpanded. This chain joins TRBV29-1 and TRBJ1-1; lacking DNA, the TRBD1 call made by TCRdb goes unchecked. Germline-derived CDR1 and CDR2 are SQVTM and ANQGSEA. The CDR3 is made up of 13 amino acids. CDR3 sequence reads: CSVSDRGNTEAFF.